This record concerns one TCR beta chain sequence. Clones were sequenced by immunoSEQ multiplex PCR, and TCRdb holds only the in-frame ones, with some missing. The sample shows approximately 50,000 clones, more than 75% of them seen only once. The data derive from a study of blood T cell repertoires in COVID-19. Study-wide context: There were acute and convalescent COVID-19 samples, and they came from the United States, Italy and Spain. PBMCs, B-cell-depleted T cells, or T cells provided the cDNA or gDNA that made up the material.

J was trimmed by 0 bases and V by 1 base; bases with no gene match: 14. The CDR3 contains 20 residues. The germline V gene encodes CDR1 SGHDN and CDR2 FVKESK. The sequencing sample was made of peripheral blood. The sequence came from a man aged 50-60 years with acute or convalescent COVID-19. The gene calls are TRBV14 and TRBJ2-1; 8 bases match TRBD2. The CDR3 DNA follows: TGTGCCAGCAGCCAAGCTTCCGGGGGGGAAGCCCTGAGCTCCTACAATGAGCAGTTCTTC. The encoded protein is CASSQASGGEALSSYNEQFF.